This T cell receptor (beta chain) stems from a study of regulatory T cells in long-lasting Graves disease. CDR3 size: 18 residues. CDR1 is LGHDT and CDR2 is YNNKEL in the germline V gene (reference sequence). V shed 3 bases and J 1 base; nucleotides not matched to a gene: 10. Study-wide results and caveats: Between persistent patients, more than 2,500 public clonotypes were shared, exceeding the 966 shared between new patients. Possibly, too few samples lowered accuracy. Persistent disease preferred TRBV28, TRBJ1-2 and TRBJ2-5; new disease, TRBV20-1 and TRBJ2-1.

Time point: newly diagnosed GD, antithyroid drugs for less than 3 months. PBMCs were the source of the RNA used for TCR sequencing. This clonotype has at least ten counts. As yet, its antigen is unknown. With iRepertoire HTBI primers and Arm-PCR of CDR3 regions, TCR beta libraries were built. Each CDR3 protein gets one entry after TCRdb re-called the multiplex PCR reads with MiXCR. The table includes approximately 250,000 distinct CDR3 sequences, around 18% detected once. The TCR comes from a female donor with Graves disease. This chain links TRBV3-1 with TRBJ1-2; TRBD1 aligns across 11 bases. The sample here was peripheral blood mononuclear cells (PBMCs), taken at new diagnosis, from a patient treated with antithyroid drugs. CDR3 coding DNA: TGTGCCAGCAGCCAGGGCCGGGACAGGGGGACCATTAACTATGGCTACACCTTC. Its translation: CASSQGRDRGTINYGYTF.